The text below deals with one T cell receptor (beta chain). This sample stems from a study of blood T cell repertoires in COVID-19. Looking at the study overall: Sites in the United States, Italy and Spain provided acute and convalescent COVID-19 samples.

The protocol was immunoSEQ multiplex PCR, while the TCRdb copy is restricted to in-frame clones and leaves out a portion. The sample carries approximately 150,000 clones, more than 70% recorded once. This CDR3 spans 15 amino acids. Losses at the gene ends were 3 bases for V and 0 bases for J; bases not matched to a gene: 3. Per germline, CDR1 SGDLS and CDR2 YYNGEE. The sequenced material came from peripheral blood. The V and J genes are TRBV9 and TRBJ1-3; 7 nucleotides line up with TRBD1. The TCR was taken from a woman aged 55 to 70 with acute or convalescent COVID-19. The CDR3 is CASSGTGVSGNTIYF. DNA of the CDR3: TGTGCCAGCAGCGGAACAGGGGTCTCTGGAAACACCATATATTTT.